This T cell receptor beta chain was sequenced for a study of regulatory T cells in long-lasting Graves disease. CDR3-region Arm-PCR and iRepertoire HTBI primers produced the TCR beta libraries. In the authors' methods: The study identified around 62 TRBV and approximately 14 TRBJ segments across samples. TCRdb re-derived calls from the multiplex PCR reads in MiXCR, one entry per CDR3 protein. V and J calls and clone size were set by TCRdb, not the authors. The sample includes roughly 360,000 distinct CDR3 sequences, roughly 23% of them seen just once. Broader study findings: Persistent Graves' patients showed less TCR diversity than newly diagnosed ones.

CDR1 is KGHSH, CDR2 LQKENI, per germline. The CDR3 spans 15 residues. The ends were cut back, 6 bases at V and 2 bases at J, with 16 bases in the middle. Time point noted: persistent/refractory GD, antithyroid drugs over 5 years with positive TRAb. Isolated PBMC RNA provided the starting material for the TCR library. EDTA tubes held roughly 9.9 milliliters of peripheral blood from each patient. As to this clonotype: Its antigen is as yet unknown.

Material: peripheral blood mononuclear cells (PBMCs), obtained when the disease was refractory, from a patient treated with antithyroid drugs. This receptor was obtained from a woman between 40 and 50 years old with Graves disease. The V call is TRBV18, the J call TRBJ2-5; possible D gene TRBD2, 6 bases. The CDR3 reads CASSIGRGRQETQYF. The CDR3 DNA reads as TGTGCCAGCTCGATTGGCCGGGGGAGGCAAGAGACCCAGTACTTC. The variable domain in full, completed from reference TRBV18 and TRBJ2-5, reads NAGVMQNPRHLVRRRGQEARLRCSPMKGHSHVYWYRQLPEEGLKFMVYLQKENIIDESGMPKERFSAEFPKEGPSILRIQQVVRGDSAAYFCASSIGRGRQETQYFGPGTRLLVL.